A selection of T cell receptor beta chains follows, all from one sample in a study of T cell responses to AZD1222 COVID-19 vaccine. Produced via immunoSEQ multiplex PCR; TCRdb's table is partial and in-frame only. The sample comprises about 200,000 clones, around 94% of which are singletons, and approximately 1.7% rests with the top ten. Here the sequenced sample was peripheral blood, taken 28 days after the second dose of the MenACWY control vaccine. The receptors here all came from an adult who received the MenACWY meningococcal vaccine as a control. CDR3s include the opening cysteine and the closing phenylalanine or tryptophan. A D gene is named only where the DNA matches it firmly. Size is stated for part of the rows, as once, few or many counts, or as a class when the clone is expanded.

TRBV25-1	.	TRBJ1-1	once	TGTGCCAGCGATAAGGGAGGAGGGACTGAAGCTTTCTTT	CASDKGGGTEAFF
TRBV7-9	TRBD1	TRBJ2-7	once	TGTGCCAGCAGCCCATCGGGACAGTTTATAGAGCAGTACTTC	CASSPSGQFIEQYF
TRBV5-1	.	TRBJ1-4	.	TGCGCCAGCCGAGAGTTGGGCAGGGCGGAAGAAAAACTGTTTTTT	CASRELGRAEEKLFF
TRBV11-2	TRBD1	TRBJ1-2	.	TGTGCCAGCAGCTTAGCGGGACAGGGGGCTGCGCACTATGGCTACACCTTC	CASSLAGQGAAHYGYTF
TRBV5-1	TRBD2	TRBJ2-1	.	TGCGCCAGCAGCCTCGGGACTAGCGGGGGGAGCTACAATGAGCAGTTCTTC	CASSLGTSGGSYNEQFF
TRBV5-1	TRBD1	TRBJ1-4	.	TGCGCCAGCAGCTTGGGGGACAGGGCTGCAACTAATGAAAAACTGTTTTTT	CASSLGDRAATNEKLFF
TRBV5-6	TRBD1	TRBJ1-2	.	TGTGCCAGCAGCACCGACAGGGTGGATGGCTACACCTTC	CASSTDRVDGYTF
TRBV15	.	TRBJ1-5	.	TGTGCCACCAGCAGAGTAGGCCGGGCGGGACCCCATCAGCCCCAGCATTTT	CATSRVGRAGPHQPQHF
TRBV5-6	TRBD1	TRBJ1-1	.	TGTGCCAGCAGCATTCCGGGACAGGGTCTTATGGAAGCTTTCTTT	CASSIPGQGLMEAFF
TRBV28	TRBD2	TRBJ2-1	.	TGTGCCAGCAGTTTAACGGTAGCGGGAGGAGAGGAGCAGTTCTTC	CASSLTVAGGEEQFF
TRBV4-3	TRBD2	TRBJ2-3	.	TGCGCCAGCAGCCGTGCGGGGGGTCCGACAGATACGCAGTATTTT	CASSRAGGPTDTQYF
TRBV29-1	.	TRBJ2-1	.	TGCAGCGTGGGGGGGACAGCAATTAACAATGAGCAGTTCTTC	CSVGGTAINNEQFF
TRBV18	.	TRBJ1-5	.	TGTGCCAGCTCACCACAGACAGATAATCAGCCCCAGCATTTT	CASSPQTDNQPQHF
TRBV6-5	.	TRBJ2-3	.	TGTGCCAGCAGCCTTGGGGTAGCGCGCACAGATACGCAGTATTTT	CASSLGVARTDTQYF
TRBV30	.	TRBJ1-3	.	TGTGCCTGGAGTCGAGGGGAAGGAAACACCATATATTTT	CAWSRGEGNTIYF
TRBV6-5	.	TRBJ2-7	.	TGTGCCAGCAGTTTTACTAGCTCCTACGAGCAGTACTTC	CASSFTSSYEQYF
TRBV27	TRBD2	TRBJ2-7	.	TGTGCCAGCACCTCTTCGGGAGGGCCGGTCCCCGAGCAGTACTTC	CASTSSGGPVPEQYF
TRBV28	.	TRBJ1-3	once	TGTGCCAGCGGGGGAAACACCATATATTTT	CASGGNTIYF
TRBV9	TRBD1	TRBJ2-2	.	TGTGCCAGCAGCGGGAAACAGGGGGCGCCCAACACCGGGGAGCTGTTTTTT	CASSGKQGAPNTGELFF
TRBV19	.	TRBJ1-5	.	TGTGCCAGTAGTAGGGTGATCAATCAGCCCCAGCATTTT	CASSRVINQPQHF
TRBV13	TRBD1	TRBJ1-1	.	TGTGCCAGCAGCATGGGACAGGGGCAAGAGACTGAAGCTTTCTTT	CASSMGQGQETEAFF
TRBV5-1	.	TRBJ2-7	.	TGCGCCAGCAGGCCTCTCATGTGGGAGAACTACGAGCAGTACTTC	CASRPLMWENYEQYF
TRBV6-4	.	TRBJ2-1	.	TGTGCCAGCAGTGACGGAACCTACAATGAGCAGTTCTTC	CASSDGTYNEQFF
TRBV14	.	TRBJ2-7	.	TGTGCCAGCAGCCCCAGCGGGACAGTACTTTCCTACGAGCAGTACTTC	CASSPSGTVLSYEQYF
TRBV5-6	.	TRBJ2-7	.	TGTGCCAGCAGCGCGGGGCGGGGCGAGCAGTACTTC	CASSAGRGEQYF
TRBV13	.	TRBJ2-5	once	TGTGCCAGCAGCGAAAGACGGGACCAAGAGACCCAGTACTTC	CASSERRDQETQYF
TRBV6-5	.	TRBJ1-6	.	TGTGCCAGCAGTAAACTCTGGGATTCACCCCTCCACTTT	CASSKLWDSPLHF
TRBV10-1	TRBD2	TRBJ2-3	.	TGCGCCAGCAGTATTCCTCCCGGGACTAGCTGTGTGGATACGCAGTATTTT	CASSIPPGTSCVDTQYF
TRBV27	.	TRBJ1-2	.	TGTGCCAGCAGTTTATTGGGCACTTTAAGCGGTGGCTACACCTTC	CASSLLGTLSGGYTF
TRBV6-5	.	TRBJ1-2	.	TGTGCCAGCAGTTACTCAGGGGACGGCTATGGCTACACCTTC	CASSYSGDGYGYTF
TRBV18	.	TRBJ2-7	.	TGTGCCAGCTCACCAGAGGACCTTCGGGGGCAGTACTTC	CASSPEDLRGQYF
TRBV7-9	.	TRBJ1-6	.	TGTGCCAGCAGTTTAGACCCACTGAGGTGGGGGTCACCCCTCCACTTT	CASSLDPLRWGSPLHF
TRBV6-2/TRBV6-3	.	TRBJ1-1	.	TGTGCCAGCAGTTATGGGAGTGGACCTGAAGCTTTCTTT	CASSYGSGPEAFF
TRBV7-8	.	TRBJ1-5	.	TGTGCCAGCAGCTTGACGTACTTGGAACAGCCCCAGCATTTT	CASSLTYLEQPQHF
TRBV7-9	.	TRBJ1-2	.	TGTGCCAGCAGCTTAGCGCGGTGGCAGGGAGGAAACTATGGCTACACCTTC	CASSLARWQGGNYGYTF
TRBV25-1	.	TRBJ2-1	.	TGTGCCAGCACCGGGACCAGGGGCTACAATGAGCAGTTCTTC	CASTGTRGYNEQFF
TRBV2	.	TRBJ2-6	.	TGTGCCAGCACCTGGGACCCCTCTGGGGCCAACGTCCTGACTTTC	CASTWDPSGANVLTF
TRBV19	.	TRBJ1-1	once	TGTGCCAGCAAGAGGGCCGCTGAGGGCACTGAAGCTTTCTTT	CASKRAAEGTEAFF
TRBV7-6	TRBD1	TRBJ1-1	once	TGTGCCAGCAGCTTAGAGGTAGGGACAGGGTCTACTGAAGCTTTCTTT	CASSLEVGTGSTEAFF
TRBV30	.	TRBJ2-2	.	TGTGCCTGGAGTGCCCCTCACCGCGGGGAGCTGTTTTTT	CAWSAPHRGELFF
TRBV3-1/TRBV3-2	.	TRBJ1-5	once	TGTGCCAGCGGGGTGTTACTAACCTACGAATGGGATCAGCCCCAGCATTTT	CASGVLLTYEWDQPQHF
TRBV6-5	.	TRBJ2-2	.	TGTGCCAGCAGTTGGCGGATAAACACCGGGGAGCTGTTTTTT	CASSWRINTGELFF
TRBV7-2	.	TRBJ1-4	.	TGTGCCAGCAGCTTAGAGTGGACATCGAATGAAAAACTGTTTTTT	CASSLEWTSNEKLFF
TRBV6-5	TRBD1	TRBJ2-7	.	TGTGCCAGCAGATATTACGGACAGGGGGTCTACGAGCAGTACTTC	CASRYYGQGVYEQYF
TRBV5-1	.	TRBJ2-2	.	TGCGCCAGCACTCGGACCAAGGGAACCGGGGAGCTGTTTTTT	CASTRTKGTGELFF
TRBV6-2/TRBV6-3	.	TRBJ1-5	.	TGTGCCAGCAGTTCCAGGGTGGGTCAGCCCCAGCATTTT	CASSSRVGQPQHF
TRBV9	TRBD2	TRBJ2-7	.	TGTGCCAGCAGCCCCCAAAACGGGAGGGAGAACGAGCAGTACTTC	CASSPQNGRENEQYF
TRBV15	TRBD1	TRBJ2-1	.	TGTGCCACCAGCATTACCGGACAGGCCCCCTACAATGAGCAGTTCTTC	CATSITGQAPYNEQFF
TRBV3-1/TRBV3-2	.	TRBJ2-1	.	TGTGCCAGCAGCCAAGGTGGGGGCGTGGTATATGAGCAGTTCTTC	CASSQGGGVVYEQFF
TRBV9	.	TRBJ2-2	.	TGTGCCAGCAGCGTAACGCCCGGGGAGCTGTTTTTT	CASSVTPGELFF
TRBV3-1/TRBV3-2	TRBD1	TRBJ1-1	once	TGTGCCAGCAGCCAAGGGACAGGAGTGAACACTGAAGCTTTCTTT	CASSQGTGVNTEAFF
TRBV28	.	TRBJ1-4	.	TGTGCCACGCGTGGAAGGGCAACTAATGAAAAACTGTTTTTT	CATRGRATNEKLFF
TRBV6-5	TRBD1	TRBJ2-1	.	TGTGCCCAAAGGGGGCGTACCCACAATGAGCAGTTCTTC	CAQRGRTHNEQFF
TRBV27	TRBD2	TRBJ2-7	.	TGTGCCAGCAGTTCTCCGACTAGCGGGAGCTCCTACGAGCAGTACTTC	CASSSPTSGSSYEQYF
TRBV18	.	TRBJ2-7	.	TGTGCCAGCTCACCACTTCGGCAGGGGGCGGCGGGAGGTCCCTACGAGCAGTACTTC	CASSPLRQGAAGGPYEQYF
TRBV7-8	.	TRBJ2-7	few	TGTGCCAGCAGCGCAGTATCCTACGAGCAGTACTTC	CASSAVSYEQYF
TRBV27	.	TRBJ2-6	.	TGTGCCAGCAGTCCTAGTACCCCGACCCCCCTCTCTGGGGCCAACGTCCTGACTTTC	CASSPSTPTPLSGANVLTF
TRBV27	TRBD2	TRBJ2-1	once	TGTGCCAGCAGTTCAGGACTAGCGGGAGGGAATGAGCAGTTCTTC	CASSSGLAGGNEQFF
TRBV2	TRBD1	TRBJ2-2	.	TGTGCCAGCAGAGCACAGGGGGCGCAGAACACCGGGGAGCTGTTTTTT	CASRAQGAQNTGELFF
TRBV14	.	TRBJ2-5	.	TGTGCCAGCAGCCTCCTGGGTTACGGGGACCAAGAGACCCAGTACTTC	CASSLLGYGDQETQYF